The entry below gives a single TCR beta chain sequence along with its context. The antigen is undetermined. Cells were stimulated with overlapping HIV-1 Gag 15-mer peptides. Responding CD4+ T cells were sorted by upregulation of both CD40 ligand and CD69. Inclusion required CMV-positive serology and CD4+ counts above 400 cells/uL. The record originates from a study of persistence of HIV-infected CD4 T cells. The libraries were made with immunoSEQ version 4 in survey mode. Assay used: immunoSEQ multiplex PCR; TCRdb lists only in-frame clones, some missing. Of some 13,000 clones listed, about 66% are singletons. Whole-study findings and limits: Bulk TCR data could not be restricted to HIV-1-infected CMV-responding cells. Within sorted populations, more oligoclonal TCRs accompanied more oligoclonal proviruses.

Germline loops: CDR1 SGHDN, CDR2 FVKESK. The CDR3 runs 14 residues. Trimming removed 4 bases at V and 6 bases at J, with 12 bases between. The sequencing used CD4+ T cells sorted from PBMCs after roughly 19-hour stimulation, collected from a patient who received antiretroviral therapy. The chain is built from TRBV14 and TRBJ2-2; D gene unclear. The source of this sequence is an adult man with HIV who was CMV-seropositive. CDR3 sequence reads: CASSRSGWAGELFF. CDR3 DNA: TGTGCCAGCAGCCGCAGTGGGTGGGCCGGGGAGCTGTTTTTT.